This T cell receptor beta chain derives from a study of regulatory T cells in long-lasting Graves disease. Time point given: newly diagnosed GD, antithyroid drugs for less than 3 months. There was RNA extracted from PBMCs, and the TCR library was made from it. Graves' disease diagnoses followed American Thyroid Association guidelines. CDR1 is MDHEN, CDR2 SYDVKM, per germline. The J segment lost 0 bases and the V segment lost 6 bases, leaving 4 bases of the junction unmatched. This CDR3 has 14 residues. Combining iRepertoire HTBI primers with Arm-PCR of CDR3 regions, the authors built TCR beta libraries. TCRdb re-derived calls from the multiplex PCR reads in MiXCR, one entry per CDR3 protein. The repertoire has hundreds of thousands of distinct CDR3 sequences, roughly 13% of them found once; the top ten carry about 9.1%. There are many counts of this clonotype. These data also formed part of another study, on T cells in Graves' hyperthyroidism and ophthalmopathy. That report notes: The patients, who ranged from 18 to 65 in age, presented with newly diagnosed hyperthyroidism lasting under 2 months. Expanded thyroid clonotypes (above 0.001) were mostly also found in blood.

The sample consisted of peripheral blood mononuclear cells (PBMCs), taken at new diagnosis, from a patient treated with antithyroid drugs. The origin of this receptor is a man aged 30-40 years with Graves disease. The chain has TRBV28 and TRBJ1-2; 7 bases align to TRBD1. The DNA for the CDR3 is TGTGCCAGCAGCCCGACAGGGTCTAACTATGGCTACACCTTC. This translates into CASSPTGSNYGYTF.